Listed below are T cell receptor beta chains from one sample, sequenced in a study of chemoradiotherapy in HPV16-positive cancers. Profiled with immunoSEQ multiplex PCR; TCRdb holds only in-frame clones, not every one. The sample holds approximately 1,500 clones, roughly nine tenths seen once. Source: tumor tissue, taken from a patient who underwent chemoradiotherapy. The receptor set was obtained from a human donor with HPV-associated anogenital cancer. Each CDR3 is given with its conserved first and last residue.

j_gene | v_gene | CDR3aa
TRBJ1-6 | TRBV9 | CASSVEGRVGSPLHF
TRBJ2-1 | TRBV25-1 | CASSEQGVDEQFF
TRBJ1-1 | TRBV28 | CATSRVGAFF
TRBJ2-2 | TRBV30 | CAWSVVWGRNTGELFF
TRBJ2-7 | TRBV30 | CAQRGQGATREQYF
TRBJ2-7 | TRBV27 | CASSLRLAAEQDYEQYF
TRBJ1-1 | TRBV10-2 | CASSDRGIEAFF
TRBJ2-3 | TRBV30 | CAWRLAGGPGTQYF
TRBJ2-5 | TRBV18 | CASSPATLRETQYF
TRBJ1-2 | TRBV28 | CASSRQNGVGYTF
TRBJ2-7 | TRBV4-2 | CASSQDSSGGPEQYF